The clone carrying this T cell receptor beta chain has only a few counts. The data are from a study of blood T cells in healthy people across ages. V dropped 0 bases and J dropped 1 base, with 7 bases sitting between them. The CDR3 is made up of 14 amino acids. Looked up from germline, CDR1 is SGHRS and CDR2 is YFSETQ. Together with a sample-barcoded 5' primer, a J-beta primer mix was included in a second PCR lasting about 7 to 12 cycles. In TCRdb, the 5' RACE reads were re-called with MiXCR into one record per CDR3 protein. The table includes some 690,000 distinct CDR3 sequences, roughly 20% detected once.

This TCR came from a man aged 65-85 years in good health. Source material: blood. The rearrangement links TRBV5-1 to TRBJ1-1; D gene uncertain. CDR3 DNA: TGCGCCAGCAGCTTGGCGACGGGGAACACTGAAGCTTTCTTT. It encodes CASSLATGNTEAFF.